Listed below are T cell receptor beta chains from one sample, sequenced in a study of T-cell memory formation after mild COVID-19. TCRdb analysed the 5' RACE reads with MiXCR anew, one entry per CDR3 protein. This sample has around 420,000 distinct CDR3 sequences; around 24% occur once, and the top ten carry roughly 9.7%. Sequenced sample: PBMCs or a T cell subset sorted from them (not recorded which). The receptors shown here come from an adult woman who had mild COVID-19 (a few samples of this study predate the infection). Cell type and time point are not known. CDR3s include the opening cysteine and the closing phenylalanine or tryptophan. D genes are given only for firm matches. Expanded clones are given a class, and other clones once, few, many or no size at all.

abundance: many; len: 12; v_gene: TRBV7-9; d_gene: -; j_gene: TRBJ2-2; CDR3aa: CASSLATGELFF; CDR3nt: TGTGCCAGCAGCTTAGCCACCGGGGAGCTGTTTTTT
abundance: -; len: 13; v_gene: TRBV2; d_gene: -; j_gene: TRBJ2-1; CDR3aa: CASSEDSYNEQFF; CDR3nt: TGTGCCAGCAGCGAAGACTCCTACAATGAGCAGTTCTTC
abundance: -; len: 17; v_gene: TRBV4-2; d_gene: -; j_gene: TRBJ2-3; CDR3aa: CASSQDHSEQRTDTQYF; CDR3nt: TGTGCCAGCAGCCAAGATCATAGCGAGCAACGCACAGATACGCAGTATTTT
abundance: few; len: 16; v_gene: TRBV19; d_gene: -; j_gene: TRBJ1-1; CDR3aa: CASSIYMGGRNTEAFF; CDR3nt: TGTGCCAGTAGTATCTATATGGGGGGTCGGAACACTGAAGCTTTCTTT
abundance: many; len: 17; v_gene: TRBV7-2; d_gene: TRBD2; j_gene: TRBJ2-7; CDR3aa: CASSLLLAGGMSYEQYF; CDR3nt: TGTGCCAGCAGCCTTTTACTAGCGGGGGGGATGTCCTACGAGCAGTACTTC
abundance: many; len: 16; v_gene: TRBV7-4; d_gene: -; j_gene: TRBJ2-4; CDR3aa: CASSLTDFGTKNIQYF; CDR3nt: TGTGCCAGCAGCCTGACAGATTTTGGGACCAAAAACATTCAGTACTTC
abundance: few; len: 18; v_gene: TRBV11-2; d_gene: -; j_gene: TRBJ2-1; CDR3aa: CASSLDTWRVTEYNEQFF; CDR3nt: TGTGCCAGCAGCTTAGATACGTGGAGGGTCACTGAGTACAATGAGCAGTTCTTC
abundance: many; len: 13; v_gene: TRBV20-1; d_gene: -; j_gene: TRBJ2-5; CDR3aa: CSARGPGQETQYF; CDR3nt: TGCAGTGCTAGGGGGCCTGGCCAAGAGACCCAGTACTTC
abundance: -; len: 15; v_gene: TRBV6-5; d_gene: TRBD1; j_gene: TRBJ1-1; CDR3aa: CASSLRDSMNTEAFF; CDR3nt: TGTGCCAGCAGCTTACGGGACAGTATGAACACTGAAGCTTTCTTT
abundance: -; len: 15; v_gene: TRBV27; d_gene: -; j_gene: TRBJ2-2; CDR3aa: CASAWGSGNTGELFF; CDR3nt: TGTGCCAGCGCCTGGGGTAGCGGAAACACCGGGGAGCTGTTTTTT
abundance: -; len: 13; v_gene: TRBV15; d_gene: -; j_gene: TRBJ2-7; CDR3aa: CATSKTVRYEQYF; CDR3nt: TGTGCCACCAGCAAAACGGTCCGCTACGAGCAGTACTTC
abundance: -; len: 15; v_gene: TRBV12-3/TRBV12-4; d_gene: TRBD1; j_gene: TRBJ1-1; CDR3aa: CASSLTRQGAGGPFF; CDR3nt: TGTGCCAGCAGTTTAACCCGACAGGGGGCGGGGGGGCCTTTCTTT
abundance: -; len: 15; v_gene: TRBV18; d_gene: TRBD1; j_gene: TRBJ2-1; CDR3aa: CASSPPGQGAGEQFF; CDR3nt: TGTGCCAGCTCACCCCCAGGACAGGGGGCTGGGGAGCAGTTCTTC
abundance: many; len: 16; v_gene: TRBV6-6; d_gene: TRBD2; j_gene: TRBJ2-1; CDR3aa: CASSYSSGSSYNEQFF; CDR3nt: TGTGCCAGCAGTTACTCTAGCGGGAGCTCCTACAATGAGCAGTTCTTC
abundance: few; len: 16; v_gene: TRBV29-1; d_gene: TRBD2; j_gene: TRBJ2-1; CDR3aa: CSVQGLAGRPYNEQFF; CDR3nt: TGCAGCGTCCAGGGACTAGCGGGAAGACCCTACAATGAGCAGTTCTTC
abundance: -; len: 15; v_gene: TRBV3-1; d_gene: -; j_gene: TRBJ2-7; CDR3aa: CASSQGGTLTYEQYF; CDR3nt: TGTGCCAGCAGCCAAGGGGGGACTTTAACCTACGAGCAGTACTTC
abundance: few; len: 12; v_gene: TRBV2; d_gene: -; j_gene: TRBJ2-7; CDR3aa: CASKDNSYEQYF; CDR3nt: TGTGCCAGCAAGGACAACTCCTACGAGCAGTACTTC
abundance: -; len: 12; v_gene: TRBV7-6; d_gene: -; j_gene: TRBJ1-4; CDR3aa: CASSSQGEKLFF; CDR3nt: TGTGCCAGCAGCTCCCAGGGGGAAAAACTGTTTTTT
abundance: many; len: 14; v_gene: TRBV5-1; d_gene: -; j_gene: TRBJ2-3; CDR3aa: CASSLEGGTDTQYF; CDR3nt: TGCGCCAGCAGCTTAGAGGGGGGCACAGATACGCAGTATTTT
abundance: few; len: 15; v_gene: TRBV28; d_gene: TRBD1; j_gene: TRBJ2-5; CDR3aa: CASSLGTDFWETQYF; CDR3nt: TGTGCCAGCAGTTTAGGGACAGATTTTTGGGAGACCCAGTACTTC
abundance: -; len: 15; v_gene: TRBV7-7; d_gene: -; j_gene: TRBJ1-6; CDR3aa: CATRELGESNSPLHF; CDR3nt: TGTGCCACCCGGGAGTTGGGGGAGTCCAATTCACCCCTCCACTTT
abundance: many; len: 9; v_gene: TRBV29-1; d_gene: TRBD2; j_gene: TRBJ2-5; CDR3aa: CSVMTSVPF; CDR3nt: TGCAGCGTTATGACTAGCGTGCCCTTC
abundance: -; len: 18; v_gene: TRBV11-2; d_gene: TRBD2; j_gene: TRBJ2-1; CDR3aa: CASSLDVTSGLSYNEQFF; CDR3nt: TGTGCCAGCAGCTTAGATGTGACTAGCGGGCTTTCCTACAATGAGCAGTTCTTC
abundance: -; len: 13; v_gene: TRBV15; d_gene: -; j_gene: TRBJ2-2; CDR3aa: CATGTLNTGELFF; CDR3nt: TGTGCCACCGGGACGTTGAACACCGGGGAGCTGTTTTTT
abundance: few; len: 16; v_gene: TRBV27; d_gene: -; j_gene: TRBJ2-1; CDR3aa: CASSFAGGKRSDEQFF; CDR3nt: TGTGCCAGCAGTTTTGCCGGGGGAAAGCGGAGTGATGAGCAGTTCTTC
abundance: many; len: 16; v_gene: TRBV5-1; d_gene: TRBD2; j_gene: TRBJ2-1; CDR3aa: CASSLATAGGYNEQFF; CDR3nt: TGCGCCAGCAGCTTGGCAACGGCGGGGGGCTACAATGAGCAGTTCTTC
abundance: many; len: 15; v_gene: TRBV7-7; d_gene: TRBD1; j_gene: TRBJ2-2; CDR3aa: CASSLAQGVVGELFF; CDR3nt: TGTGCCAGCAGCTTAGCACAGGGGGTCGTCGGGGAGCTGTTTTTT